These 21 T cell receptor beta chains were sequenced from one sample in a study of T-cell reconstitution after alpha-beta-depleted transplantation in children (dated by TCRdb to about 2016). According to the study, the label for this sample's treatment or condition signals: allogeneic hematopoietic cell transplantation with graft depleted of TCRalphabeta T cells and CD19 B cells. Libraries came from PCR. The listed sequencing device is Illumina HiSeq 2500. Molecular barcoding was employed in the preparation of TCR libraries, with unique molecular identifiers being used to normalize TCRbeta repertoire quantification. TCRdb reran the public reads through fastp at Q25 and MiXCR, keeping productive beta chains. Every distinct CDR3 protein forms one entry, paired with its most common genes and DNA. This sample gives about 300,000 distinct CDR3 sequences in total; 10% of them show up just once. The top ten clones comprise roughly 7.1% of the sample.

The source material was PBMCs, sampled before TCRalphabeta/CD19-depleted stem cell transplant. The receptors here all came from a boy under three years old with acute myeloid leukemia, due to receive a stem cell transplant.

This clonotype was recorded many times. The J gene is TRBJ2-5, the V gene TRBV28; 7 bases line up with TRBD1. CDR1 and CDR2 from the germline V gene are MDHEN and SYDVKM. The CDR3 is 13 amino acids. The junction had 6 bases not matched to a gene; V was cut back by 6 bases and J by 5 bases. CDR3 residues: CASSLQGVETQYF. CDR3 DNA sequence: TGTGCCAGCAGCCTGCAGGGGGTCGAGACCCAGTACTTC.

This clonotype was counted many times. The rearrangement joins TRBV10-3 to TRBJ2-6; 8 bases match TRBD1. Germline V gene sequence: CDR1 ENHRY, CDR2 SYGVKD. This CDR3 comprises 18 residues. Trimming at V came to 4 bases and at J to 0 bases, leaving 8 bases not matched to a gene. CDR3 nucleotide sequence: TGTGCCATCAGTGGTCGGGCAGGGGGCCCCTCTGGGGCCAACGTCCTGACTTTC. Amino acid sequence: CAISGRAGGPSGANVLTF.

This clonotype has ten or more counts. The chain recombines TRBV29-1 with TRBJ1-1, with D possibly matching TRBD1 (5 bases). CDR3 length: 13 residues. Between the trimmed V and J ends, which lost 2 bases and 1 base, there was a span of 8 bases. Germline V gene sequence: CDR1 SQVTM, CDR2 ANQGSEA. The DNA of the CDR3 is TGCAGCGTTGAAATAGGGACGAACACTGAAGCTTTCTTT. Encoded protein: CSVEIGTNTEAFF.

This clonotype was counted at least ten times. The chain has TRBV29-1 and TRBJ1-1; D is ambiguous. The germline CDR1 and CDR2 sequences are SQVTM and ANQGSEA. The length of the CDR3 is 11 residues. V gave up 3 bases and J gave up 1 base, with 3 bases separating them. CDR3: CSVDRNTEAFF. For the CDR3, the DNA is TGCAGCGTTGACAGGAACACTGAAGCTTTCTTT.

Remarks on this clonotype: A much larger clone differs from this one at a single base, so this may be a read error. Given the absence of the conserved phenylalanine or tryptophan at the CDR3 end, a read error is likely. Because the CDR3's place on the DNA is in doubt, the DNA is left out and the CDR3 is given as listed by TCRdb. The chain couples TRBV7-6 to TRBJ2-2; the table assigns TRBD1, which was not confirmed against the DNA. The CDR3 region is 16 residues in length, termini included. In germline, CDR1 is SGHVS, CDR2 FNYEAQ. CDR3 in amino acids: CASSLKNRGPTGEQFL.

This clonotype was seen many times. This chain connects TRBV5-1 to TRBJ2-1; D is undetermined. V was trimmed by 5 bases and J by 7 bases, leaving 16 bases between them. Germline assignment: CDR1 SGHRS and CDR2 YFSETQ. The length of the CDR3 is 14 residues. CDR3 region: CASSFEPLGNEQFF. The CDR3 nucleotides read TGCGCCAGCAGTTTTGAACCCTTAGGGAATGAGCAGTTCTTC.

V usage is TRBV2 and J usage is TRBJ1-6; the match to TRBD1 covers 10 bases. The germline gives CDR1 SNHLY, CDR2 FYNNEI. This CDR3 is built from 17 residues. J gave up 7 bases and V 5 bases, and 11 bases lay outside the gene matches. CDR3 sequence reads: CASSRNVRDRGNSPLHF. Here the CDR3 DNA reads TGTGCCAGCAGTCGCAACGTCCGGGACAGGGGAAATTCACCCCTCCACTTT.

This clonotype was observed at least ten times. The CDR3 protein is CASSLVSGMNTEAFF. CDR3 DNA: TGTGCCAGCAGCTTGGTGTCGGGGATGAACACTGAAGCTTTCTTT. The V and J genes are TRBV7-2 and TRBJ1-1; no reliable D call. Germline V CDR1 and CDR2: SGHTA, FQGNSA. The CDR3 runs to 15 residues. V was shortened by 3 bases and J by 0 bases, with 11 bases between the two germline ends.

This clonotype has a handful of counts. J is TRBJ1-4 and V is TRBV6-5, with 10 bases aligning to TRBD1. V lost 2 bases and J lost 4; bases outside the gene matches: 7. The CDR3 has 17 amino acids. In germline, CDR1 is MNHEY, CDR2 SVGAGI. The CDR3 DNA follows: TGTGCCAGCAGTTACAGGGGACAGGGGCGAAATAATGAAAAACTGTTTTTT. Its protein is CASSYRGQGRNNEKLFF.

This clonotype was observed at least ten times. The genes are TRBV28 and TRBJ1-1; D gene uncertain. Germline CDR1 and CDR2: MDHEN and SYDVKM. Trimming took 3 bases from V and 1 from J, leaving 9 bases between them. The CDR3 consists of 14 residues. The CDR3 region is CASSLLRRNTEAFF. The CDR3 bases are TGTGCCAGCAGTTTGCTTCGTCGGAACACTGAAGCTTTCTTT.

This clonotype was observed many times. The V gene is TRBV21-1, the J gene TRBJ2-2; the table calls TRBD2, which could not be checked here. TRBV21-1 is reported as a pseudogene. The CDR3 is 18 residues long. The CDR3 bases are TGTGCCAGCAGCAAAAGGGCTCGGTTGGTCCCGGACACCGGGGAGCTGTTTTTT. This gives the protein CASSKRARLVPDTGELFF.

At least ten counts were recorded for this clonotype. The rearrangement links TRBV5-1 to TRBJ1-1, with 9 bases fitting TRBD1. This CDR3 contains 16 residues. The J segment lost 4 bases and the V segment lost 4 bases, leaving 11 bases of the junction unmatched. CDR1 is SGHRS, CDR2 YFSETQ, per germline. The CDR3 DNA reads as TGCGCCAGCAGCCCGGGGACAGGGTGGGTGAGCACTGAAGCTTTCTTT. This gives the protein CASSPGTGWVSTEAFF.

This clonotype has at least ten counts. The rearrangement links TRBV5-1 to TRBJ2-5, with 9 nucleotides matching TRBD1. The V gene end was trimmed by 1 base and the J gene end by 7 bases; junction bases not matched to a gene: 5. The CDR3 has 14 residues. CDR1 and CDR2 (germline): SGHRS, YFSETQ. In DNA form, the CDR3 reads TGCGCCAGCAGCTTGACCGGGACAGGGCTGACCCAGTACTTC. Amino acid sequence: CASSLTGTGLTQYF.

The chain employs TRBV20-1 and TRBJ1-2; 8 bases are a match to TRBD1. The CDR3 runs to 14 residues. Germline values: CDR1 DFQATT, CDR2 SNEGSKA (reference sequence). V was pared by 5 bases and J by 2 bases, with 7 bases of the junction left unmatched. The CDR3 is CSAPRDRLNYGYTF. The CDR3 DNA reads TGCAGTGCTCCCCGGGACAGGTTAAACTATGGCTACACCTTC.

The count of this clonotype is one. A read error may be the cause here, since a much bigger clone is one base away. J is TRBJ2-3 and V is TRBV10-3; D not resolved. The V gene lost 8 bases and the J gene lost 7 bases, with 16 bases spanning the gap. The CDR3 runs to 13 residues. The V gene's germline CDR1 is ENHRY and CDR2 SYGVKD. The CDR3 sequence: CAIGSVPRHTQYF. The CDR3 region has the DNA TGTGCCATCGGCTCCGTTCCGCGTCATACGCAGTATTTT.

This clonotype was observed many times. The genes are TRBV28 and TRBJ1-2; 10 bases line up with TRBD1. Trimming removed 4 bases from V and 8 bases from J; junction bases left unmatched: 13. Germline CDR1 and CDR2: MDHEN and SYDVKM. The CDR3 covers 16 residues. The CDR3 DNA is TGTGCCAGCAGTTCCCCGTCCCGGGACAGGGGACGGGGCTACACCTTC. Protein product: CASSSPSRDRGRGYTF.

This clonotype was counted at least ten times. V is TRBV6-5 and J is TRBJ1-2; D remains ambiguous. The CDR3 totals 13 residues. Germline CDR1 MNHEY, CDR2 SVGAGI. V was pared by 4 bases and J by 7 bases, with 13 bases between. The CDR3: CASSSPPGGGYTF. In DNA, the CDR3 is TGTGCCAGCAGTTCCCCGCCGGGAGGTGGCTACACCTTC.

In its sample, this clonotype was seen many times. CDR3 residues: CASSLTLQGTDTQYF. The CDR3 DNA reads as TGTGCCAGCAGCTTAACTCTACAGGGTACAGATACGCAGTATTTT. The chain employs TRBV7-3 and TRBJ2-3, with D possibly being TRBD1 (6 bases). Germline loops: CDR1 SGHTA, CDR2 FQGTGA. The CDR3 is 15 residues long. V lost 0 bases to trimming and J lost 3 bases, with 10 bases between them. Together with reference TRBV7-3 and TRBJ2-3, the CDR3 gives the full variable domain: GAGVSQTPSNKVTEKGKYVELRCDPISGHTALYWYRQSLGQGPEFLIYFQGTGAADDSGLPNDRFFAVRPEGSVSTLKIQRTERGDSAVYLCASSLTLQGTDTQYFGPGTRLTVL.

The chain uses TRBV6-2 or TRBV6-3 and TRBJ1-1; a possible D gene is TRBD1 (6 bases). The germline V gene encodes CDR1 MNHEY and CDR2 SVGEGT. V was cut by 6 bases and J by 2 bases, with 19 bases left in between. The CDR3 runs 16 residues. The CDR3 here is CASSPPGGGYNTEAFF. The CDR3, as DNA: TGTGCCAGCAGCCCCCCCGGAGGGGGATATAACACTGAAGCTTTCTTT.

The chain recombines TRBV20-1 with TRBJ2-7; 8 bases fit TRBD1. CDR3 length equals 15 residues. V dropped 2 bases and J dropped 2; count of bases not matched to a gene: 8. The V gene's germline CDR1 is DFQATT and CDR2 SNEGSKA (reference sequence). CDR3 amino acids: CSARLRDRTPYEQYF. The DNA for the CDR3 is TGCAGTGCTAGACTACGGGACAGGACCCCCTACGAGCAGTACTTC.

The sample holds many counts of this clonotype. The chain joins TRBV5-1 to TRBJ2-1; 7 bases agree with TRBD1. J was trimmed by 10 bases and V by 0 bases; bases with no gene match: 4. Germline loops: CDR1 SGHRS, CDR2 YFSETQ. The CDR3 covers 13 residues. CDR3: CASSLEGGGEQFF. CDR3 DNA sequence: TGCGCCAGCAGCTTGGAAGGGGGCGGCGAGCAGTTCTTC.